This T cell receptor (beta chain) is from a study of T-cell memory formation after mild COVID-19. As for this clonotype: The antigen remains unidentified.

Broader study findings: In pre-infection memory, a portion of responding clones appeared, which suggested that cross-reactive memory joined.

TCRdb re-called the 5' RACE reads through MiXCR, storing one row per CDR3 protein. Here the sample spans about 260,000 distinct CDR3 sequences, roughly 17% being singletons. The TCR sequence derives from a man between 18 and 35 years old who had mild COVID-19 (a few samples of this study predate the infection). Cell type and time point are not known. Specimen: PBMCs or a T cell subset sorted from them (not recorded which).

The CDR3 region is CASTTGQGVTGELFF. CDR3 nucleotide sequence: TGTGCCAGCACCACAGGACAGGGGGTCACCGGGGAGCTGTTTTTT. The chain carries TRBV9 and TRBJ2-2, with TRBD1 matching 10 bases. The CDR3 covers 15 residues. Germline CDR1 reads SGDLS; CDR2 reads YYNGEE. J gave up 4 bases and V 6 bases, and 6 bases lay outside the gene matches. The full variable domain, rest sourced from reference TRBV9 and TRBJ2-2, is DSGVTQTPKHLITATGQRVTLRCSPRSGDLSVYWYQQSLDQGLQFLIQYYNGEERAKGNILERFSAQQFPDLHSELNLSSLELGDSALYFCASTTGQGVTGELFFGEGSRLTVL.